This TCR beta chain was identified during a study of long-term antiretroviral therapy in people with HIV (dated by TCRdb to 2021 to 2024). A note on the overall study: The earliest samples were collected about a decade before the 2015 WHO recommendation for immediate ART, when ART was typically delayed until CD4 counts fell. This retrospective serial study examined whether starting ART and sustained HIV suppression were associated with changes in the composition and diversity of the TRB repertoire in peripheral blood. The cohort contributed over 150 cryopreserved PBMC samples from 30 to 35 adults with confirmed HIV infection, collected serially over a mean of approximately six years (range 1-12). Among the approximately 30 participants with HIV, about 11 were female. No cross-contamination during QIAcube processing was shown when test extractions of a monoclonal T-cell line were performed alongside fewer than 40 polyclonal samples.

The immunoSEQ hsTCRB v3.0 assay was used at survey level resolution to sequence the TRB variable region. The target sequencing depth for TRB was roughly 35,000-50,000 T-cell genomes per sample. Pooled TRB libraries were sequenced on an Illumina MiSeq with a v3 150-cycle kit. The original pipeline was this. Repertoire analysis ran in R within a reproducible Nextflow workflow covering QC, data transformation and analysis. LymphoSeq2, an R package for exploring AIRR-Seq data, was used to implement custom analyses. Four samples that yielded fewer than 5000 total TRB sequences were excluded, so that approximately 170 HIV repertoires were analyzed. Among the approximately 190 retained HIV repertoires, 55 to 65 were collected before ART initiation and 129 after ART initiation. Each repertoire was downsampled to 5000 TRB nucleotide sequences, and summary statistics were averaged across 100 downsampling iterations. Only TRB sequences with CDR3 regions of at least seven amino acids were retained for analysis. Two measures captured diversity: a Shannon entropy-derived clonality score and the Gini coefficient. In the repertoire networks, any two of the top 5000 CDR3 amino acid sequences were connected whenever the two sequences differed by an edit distance of one. For TRB CDR3 amino acid sequences, antigen specificity groups and MHC restriction were predicted with GLIPH2. To flag known associations with CMV, EBV, HIV or tissue antigens, CDR3 amino acid sequences were compared against VDJdb and McPAS-TCR. Pre-ART, post-ART and control groups were compared with Wilcoxon signed-rank tests and Holm-Bonferroni correction. TCRdb retrieved this table from immuneACCESS and kept in-frame rearrangements only. Not all clones are present; in checked studies, unresolved V genes account for under half, and no reason is known for the remainder. V and J calls and clone size are given by that table; D and trimming were obtained from the DNA. Counted in this sample were tens of thousands of clones; over 80% of them appeared once. Roughly 8% of the sample rests with the top ten.

The paper's findings and limits, for the study overall: The samples were dated from about 2003 to 2018, and the ART regimens that were used may be less effective than current ART regimens. Expanded TRB clones identified before ART initiation dominated the repertoire at all time points, although this dominance fluctuated and declined in many PLHIV after ART. A significant increase in TRB diversity was found to be associated with ART initiation, although TRB diversity was observed to remain significantly below that of transplant donor controls even after long-term ART. Compared with controls, HIV repertoires had narrower CDR3 length ranges, and the network structure pointed to an antigen-experienced repertoire that shifted only slightly toward naive after ART. Owing to limited PBMC availability, only the TCR beta chain was sequenced, without alpha chain pairing. Because pre-ART samples had limited cell numbers, profiling was done on unsorted PBMC rather than on sorted CD4+ and CD8+ T cells. No data were available on ART adherence, viral resistance or therapy changes, limiting inferences about post-ART repertoire changes.

To be included, a participant needed at least one PBMC sample from before ART initiation plus at least two post-ART samples. Treatment was received in the United States of America by all participants with HIV. Before DNA extraction, cryopreserved samples of about 0.9-11 million PBMC were thawed and then washed. At the time of the earliest PBMC sample, participants with HIV were aged between about 23 and 54 years. Per participant, PBMC samples came from 1-4 timepoints prior to ART initiation and 2-8 timepoints following ART initiation, for a median of 7 samples. Serial HIV viral load, CD4+ T-cell count, ART history and demographic data were obtained for every participant. Genomic DNA was extracted from unsorted PBMC with a Qiagen kit on a QIAcube, processed in batches of 12 samples. This clone has only one observation. The specificity of this receptor is unknown. No per-base quality is available; no much larger clone lies one base away.

V is pruned by 8 bases and J by 0 bases, leaving 6 bases of the junction without a gene match. The CDR3 contains 16 residues, cysteine and phenylalanine counted. The entry retains the CDR3 DNA only, 48 bases that are in frame from base 1. Looking up the germline V gene yields CDR1 ENHRY and CDR2 SYGVKD. The sequence was collected from a man between 50 and 59 years old with HIV. The source material was unsorted PBMCs, sampled 3.2 years before starting antiretroviral therapy. The chain is made from TRBV10-3 and TRBJ2-6; 8 nucleotides in the junction match TRBD2. The DNA is as follows: TGTGCCATCCCCCTTCGGGGGGGCTCTGGGGCCAACGTCCTGACTTTC. This is translated as CAIPLRGGSGANVLTF.